This T cell receptor beta chain originates from a study of blood T cell repertoires in COVID-19. Study-wide context: Donors in the United States, Italy and Spain gave samples during acute or convalescent COVID-19. PBMCs, B-cell-depleted T cells, or T cells were the source of the cDNA or gDNA that made up the material.

The CDR3 consists of 15 residues. V lost 1 base, J lost 0 bases, and 7 bases lay in between. Germline V gene lookup returns CDR1 MNHEY and CDR2 SMNVEV (reference sequence). Original handling: Nucleated cell counts were estimated from reference gene primer amplification. Using immunoSEQ multiplex PCR, the repertoire was profiled, and TCRdb retains in-frame clones only, with some absent. That table gives V, J and clone size, and the DNA gave D and trimming. Of roughly 330,000 clones listed, 86% are singletons. The source material was peripheral blood. The chain has TRBV27 and TRBJ1-5; unclear D gene. The source is a woman aged 50 to 60 with acute or convalescent COVID-19. The CDR3 loop is CASSLYGNSNQPQHF. CDR3 coding DNA: TGTGCCAGCAGTTTATATGGCAATAGCAATCAGCCCCAGCATTTT.